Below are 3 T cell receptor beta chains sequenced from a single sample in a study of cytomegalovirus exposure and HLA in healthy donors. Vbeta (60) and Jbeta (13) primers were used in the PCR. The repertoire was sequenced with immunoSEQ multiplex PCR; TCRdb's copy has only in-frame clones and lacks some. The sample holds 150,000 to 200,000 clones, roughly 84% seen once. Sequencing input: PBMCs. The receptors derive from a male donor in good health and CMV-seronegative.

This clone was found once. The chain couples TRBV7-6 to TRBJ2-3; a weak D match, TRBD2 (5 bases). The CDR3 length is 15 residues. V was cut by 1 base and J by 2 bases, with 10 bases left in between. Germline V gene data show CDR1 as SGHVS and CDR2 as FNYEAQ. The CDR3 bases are TGTGCCAGCAGCTTAGGGGTCGGGGACACAGATACGCAGTATTTT. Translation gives CASSLGVGDTDTQYF.

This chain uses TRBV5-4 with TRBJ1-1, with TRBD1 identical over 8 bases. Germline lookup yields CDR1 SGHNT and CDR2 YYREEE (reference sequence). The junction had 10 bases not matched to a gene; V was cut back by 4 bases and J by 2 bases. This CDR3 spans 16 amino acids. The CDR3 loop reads CASSKGQGLLNTEAFF. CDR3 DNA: TGTGCCAGCAGCAAAGGACAGGGACTTCTTAACACTGAAGCTTTCTTT.

The DNA of the CDR3 is TGTGCCAGCAGCTTGAATCGGGCCGGGGGGCCCCAGCATTTT. Protein: CASSLNRAGGPQHF. V gene TRBV7-9 combines with J gene TRBJ1-5; TRBD1 might be the D (5 bases). The CDR3 covers 14 residues. The germline CDR1 and CDR2 sequences are SEHNR and FQNEAQ (reference sequence). The V gene lost 3 bases and the J gene lost 9 bases, with 15 bases spanning the gap.